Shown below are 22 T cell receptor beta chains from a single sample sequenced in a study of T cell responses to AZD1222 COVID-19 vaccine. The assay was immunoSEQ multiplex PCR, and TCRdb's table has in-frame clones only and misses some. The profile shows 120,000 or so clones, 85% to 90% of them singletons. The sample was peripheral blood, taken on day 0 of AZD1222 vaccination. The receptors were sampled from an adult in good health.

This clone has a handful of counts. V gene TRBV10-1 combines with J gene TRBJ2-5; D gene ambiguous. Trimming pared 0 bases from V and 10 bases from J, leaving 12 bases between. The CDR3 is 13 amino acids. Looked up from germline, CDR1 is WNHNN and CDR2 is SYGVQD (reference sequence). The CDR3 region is CASSESTVRIQYF. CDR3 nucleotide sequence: TGCGCCAGCAGTGAGTCGACGGTCAGGATCCAGTACTTC.

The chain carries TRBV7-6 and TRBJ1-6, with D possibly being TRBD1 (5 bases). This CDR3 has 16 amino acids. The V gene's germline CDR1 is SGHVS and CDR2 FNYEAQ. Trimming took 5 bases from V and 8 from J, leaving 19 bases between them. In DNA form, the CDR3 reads TGTGCCAGCAGCCCCCGGACCCTGCGGGGGGATTCACCCCTCCACTTT. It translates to CASSPRTLRGDSPLHF.

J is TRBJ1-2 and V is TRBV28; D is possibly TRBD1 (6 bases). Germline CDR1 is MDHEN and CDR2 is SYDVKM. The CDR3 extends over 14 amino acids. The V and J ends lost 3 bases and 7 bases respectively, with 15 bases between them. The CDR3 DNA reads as TGTGCCAGCAGTTTGGTCAGTGGGGGGCCTGGCTACACCTTC. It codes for CASSLVSGGPGYTF.

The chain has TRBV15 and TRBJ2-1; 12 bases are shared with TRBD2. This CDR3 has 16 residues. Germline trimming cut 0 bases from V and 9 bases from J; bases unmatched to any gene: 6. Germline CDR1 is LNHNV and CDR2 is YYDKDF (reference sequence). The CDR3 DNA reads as TGTGCCACCAGCAGAGACCTAGCGGGAGGGCGAGTTGAGCAGTTCTTC. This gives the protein CATSRDLAGGRVEQFF.

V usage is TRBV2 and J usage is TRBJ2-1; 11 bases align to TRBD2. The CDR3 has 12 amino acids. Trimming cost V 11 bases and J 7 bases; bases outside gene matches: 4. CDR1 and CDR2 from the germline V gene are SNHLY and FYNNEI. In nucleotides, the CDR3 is TGTGCCGGCCGACTAGCGGGAAATGAGCAGTTCTTC. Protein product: CAGRLAGNEQFF.

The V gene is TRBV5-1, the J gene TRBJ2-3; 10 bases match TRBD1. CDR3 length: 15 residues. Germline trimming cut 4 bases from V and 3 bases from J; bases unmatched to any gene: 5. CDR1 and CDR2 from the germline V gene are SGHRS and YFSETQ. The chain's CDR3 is CASSQQGQGTDTQYF. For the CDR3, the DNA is TGCGCCAGCAGCCAACAGGGACAGGGGACAGATACGCAGTATTTT. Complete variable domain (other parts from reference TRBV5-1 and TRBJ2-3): KAGVTQTPRYLIKTRGQQVTLSCSPISGHRSVSWYQQTPGQGLQFLFEYFSETQRNKGNFPGRFSGRQFSNSRSEMNVSTLELGDSALYLCASSQQGQGTDTQYFGPGTRLTVL.

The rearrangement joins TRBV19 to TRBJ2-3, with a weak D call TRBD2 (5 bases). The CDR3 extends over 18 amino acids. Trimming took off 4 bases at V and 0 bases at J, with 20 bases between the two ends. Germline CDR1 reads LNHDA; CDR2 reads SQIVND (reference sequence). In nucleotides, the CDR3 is TGTGCCAGTAGTAGCGCCCCGGGAACCTCACTTAGCACAGATACGCAGTATTTT. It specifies CASSSAPGTSLSTDTQYF.

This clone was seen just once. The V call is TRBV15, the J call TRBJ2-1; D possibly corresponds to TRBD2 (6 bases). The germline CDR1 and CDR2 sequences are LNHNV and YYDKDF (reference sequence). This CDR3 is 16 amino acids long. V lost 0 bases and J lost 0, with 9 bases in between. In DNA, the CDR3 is TGTGCCACCAGCAGAGATCTGGGGGGCTCCTACAATGAGCAGTTCTTC. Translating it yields CATSRDLGGSYNEQFF.

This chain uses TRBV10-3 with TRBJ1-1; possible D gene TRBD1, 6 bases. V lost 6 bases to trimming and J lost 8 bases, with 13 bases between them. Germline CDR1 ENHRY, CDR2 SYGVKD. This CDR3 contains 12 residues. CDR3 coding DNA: TGTGCCATCAGGGACAGCGGTCCAGAAGCTTTCTTT. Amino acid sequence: CAIRDSGPEAFF.

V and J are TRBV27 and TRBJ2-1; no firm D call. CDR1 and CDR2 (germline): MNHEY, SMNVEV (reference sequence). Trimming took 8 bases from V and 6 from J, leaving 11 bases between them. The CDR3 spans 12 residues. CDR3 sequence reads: CASANIGNEQFF. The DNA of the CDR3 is TGTGCCAGCGCCAACATAGGCAATGAGCAGTTCTTC.

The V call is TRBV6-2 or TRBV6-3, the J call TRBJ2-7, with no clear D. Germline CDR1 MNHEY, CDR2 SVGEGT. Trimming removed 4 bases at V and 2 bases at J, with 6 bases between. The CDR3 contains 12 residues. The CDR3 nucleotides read TGTGCCAGCAGTTTAAACGCCTACGAGCAGTACTTC. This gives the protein CASSLNAYEQYF.

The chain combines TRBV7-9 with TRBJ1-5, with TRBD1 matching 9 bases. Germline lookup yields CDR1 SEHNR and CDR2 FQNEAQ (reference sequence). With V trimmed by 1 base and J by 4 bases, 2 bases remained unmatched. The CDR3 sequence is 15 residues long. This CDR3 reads CASSLGTGVNQPQHF. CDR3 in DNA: TGTGCCAGCAGCTTAGGGACAGGGGTAAATCAGCCCCAGCATTTT.

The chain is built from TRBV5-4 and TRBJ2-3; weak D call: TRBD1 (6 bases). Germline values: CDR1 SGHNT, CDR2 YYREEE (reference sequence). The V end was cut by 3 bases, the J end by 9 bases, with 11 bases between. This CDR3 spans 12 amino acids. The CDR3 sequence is CASSSSGQTQYF. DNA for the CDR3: TGTGCCAGCAGCTCCTCAGGACAGACGCAGTATTTT.

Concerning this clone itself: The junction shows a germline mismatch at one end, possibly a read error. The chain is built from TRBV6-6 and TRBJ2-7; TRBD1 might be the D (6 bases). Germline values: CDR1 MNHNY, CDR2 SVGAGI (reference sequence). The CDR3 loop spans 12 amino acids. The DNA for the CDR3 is TGTGCCAGCAGTTTCACCGCCGGGACACCAACTTTC. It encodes CASSFTAGTPTF.

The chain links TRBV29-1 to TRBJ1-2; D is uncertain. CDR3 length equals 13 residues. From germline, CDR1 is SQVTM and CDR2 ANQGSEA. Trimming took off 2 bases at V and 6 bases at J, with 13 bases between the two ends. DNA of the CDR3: TGCAGCGTTGAAACCCAAACCCCAGATGGCTACACCTTC. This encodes CSVETQTPDGYTF.

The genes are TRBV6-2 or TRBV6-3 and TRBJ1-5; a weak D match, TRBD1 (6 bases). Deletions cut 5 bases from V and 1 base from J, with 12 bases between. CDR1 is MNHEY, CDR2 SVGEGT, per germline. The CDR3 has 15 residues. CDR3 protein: CASSQTGMSNQPQHF. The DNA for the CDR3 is TGTGCCAGCAGTCAAACAGGGATGAGCAATCAGCCCCAGCATTTT.

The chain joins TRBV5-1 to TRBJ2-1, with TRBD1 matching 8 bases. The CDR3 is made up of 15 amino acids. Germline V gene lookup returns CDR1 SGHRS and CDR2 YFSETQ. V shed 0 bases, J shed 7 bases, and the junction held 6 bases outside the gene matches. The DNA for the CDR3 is TGCGCCAGCAGCTTGGCGCCAGGGGGCAGGAATGAGCAGTTCTTC. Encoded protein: CASSLAPGGRNEQFF. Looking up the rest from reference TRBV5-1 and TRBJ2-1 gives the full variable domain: KAGVTQTPRYLIKTRGQQVTLSCSPISGHRSVSWYQQTPGQGLQFLFEYFSETQRNKGNFPGRFSGRQFSNSRSEMNVSTLELGDSALYLCASSLAPGGRNEQFFGPGTRLTVL.

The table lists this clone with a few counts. CDR3: CASGLARTGGGETQYF. CDR3 DNA: TGTGCTAGTGGTTTGGCAAGGACAGGGGGCGGGGAGACCCAGTACTTC. The chain uses TRBV12-5 and TRBJ2-5; 11 nucleotides match TRBD1. The CDR3 is 16 residues long. From germline, CDR1 is LGHNT and CDR2 FRNRAP. V lost 1 base to trimming and J lost 5 bases; unmatched junction nucleotides: 6.

This CDR3 reads CASSINRASLNSGANVLTF. The DNA of the CDR3 is TGTGCCAGCAGCATAAACCGGGCTAGCCTTAACTCTGGGGCCAACGTCCTGACTTTC. The chain couples TRBV5-6 to TRBJ2-6; tentatively, D is TRBD2 (5 bases). The CDR3 runs to 19 residues. V lost 4 bases, J lost 0 bases, and 20 bases lay in between. Germline V gives CDR1 SGHDT, CDR2 YYEEEE.

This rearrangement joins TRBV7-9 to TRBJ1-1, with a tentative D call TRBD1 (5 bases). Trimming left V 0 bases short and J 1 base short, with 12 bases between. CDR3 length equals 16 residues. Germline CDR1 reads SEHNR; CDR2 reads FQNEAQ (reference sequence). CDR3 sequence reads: CASSLAGGQGNTEAFF. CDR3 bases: TGTGCCAGCAGCTTAGCGGGTGGGCAGGGGAACACTGAAGCTTTCTTT.

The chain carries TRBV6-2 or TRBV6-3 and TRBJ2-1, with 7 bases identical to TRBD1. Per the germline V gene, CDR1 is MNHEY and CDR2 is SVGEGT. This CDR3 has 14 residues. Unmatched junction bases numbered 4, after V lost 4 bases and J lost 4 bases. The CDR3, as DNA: TGTGCCAGCAGTTTGGGACAGTCATACAATGAGCAGTTCTTC. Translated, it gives CASSLGQSYNEQFF.

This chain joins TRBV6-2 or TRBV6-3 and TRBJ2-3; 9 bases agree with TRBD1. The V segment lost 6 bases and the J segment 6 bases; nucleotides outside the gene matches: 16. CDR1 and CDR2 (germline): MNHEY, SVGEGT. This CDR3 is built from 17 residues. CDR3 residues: CASSQPTRGQGRDTQYF. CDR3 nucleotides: TGTGCCAGCAGCCAGCCTACTCGGGGACAGGGCCGGGATACGCAGTATTTT.